One sample yielded the 25 T cell receptor beta chains listed below, sequenced in a study of blood T cell repertoires in COVID-19 (dated by TCRdb to the early 2020s). Library preparation was by the immunoSEQ multiplex PCR assay. The source is immuneACCESS, and TCRdb retained only in-frame sequences with V and J called. Part of the clones is not carried over; for the studies checked, unresolved V genes explain less than half of this, and the remainder is unexplained. Recorded for this sample are fewer than 100,000 clones; approximately 90% of them occurred a single time. The biggest ten clones account for approximately 4.5% of the sample. Sequencing was carried out using peripheral blood. These receptors were collected from a man between 65 and 85 years old with acute or convalescent COVID-19.

This chain joins TRBV5-6 and TRBJ1-6; no firm D call. Trimming pared 3 bases from V and 2 bases from J, leaving 15 bases between. The germline V gene has CDR1 SGHDT and CDR2 YYEEEE. This CDR3 spans 17 amino acids. Here the CDR3 reads CASSSMAGLPYNSPLHF. The CDR3 bases are TGTGCCAGCAGCTCCATGGCGGGGTTACCCTATAATTCACCCCTCCACTTT. Drawing the rest from reference TRBV5-6 and TRBJ1-6, the complete variable domain is DAGVTQSPTHLIKTRGQQVTLRCSPKSGHDTVSWYQQALGQGPQFIFQYYEEEERQRGNFPDRFSGHQFPNYSSELNVNALLLGDSALYLCASSSMAGLPYNSPLHFGNGTRLTVT.

V usage is TRBV28 and J usage is TRBJ1-5, with TRBD1 matching over 10 bases. The CDR3 is 14 residues long. Per germline, CDR1 MDHEN and CDR2 SYDVKM. After removal of 8 bases from V and 7 bases from J, the junction contained 8 bases not matched to a gene. In nucleotides, the CDR3 is TGTGCCAGCCGGACAGGGGGTCCGGGGCAGCCCCAGCATTTT. It encodes CASRTGGPGQPQHF. Full variable domain (outside the CDR3, taken from reference TRBV28 and TRBJ1-5): DVKVTQSSRYLVKRTGEKVFLECVQDMDHENMFWYRQDPGLGLRLIYFSYDVKMKEKGDIPEGYSVSREKKERFSLILESASTNQTSMYLCASRTGGPGQPQHFGDGTRLSIL.

J is TRBJ2-3 and V is TRBV2; tentative D call: TRBD2 (7 bases). Germline CDR1 and CDR2: SNHLY and FYNNEI. The CDR3 spans 15 residues. Trimming stripped 6 bases from V and 7 bases from J, with 20 bases between. CDR3 nucleotides: TGTGCCAGCAGGACCTTCTTAGGGGGGGAGAATACGCAGTATTTT. Its translation is CASRTFLGGENTQYF.

This sequence joins TRBV23-1 and TRBJ2-7, with TRBD2 matching 8 bases. TRBV23-1 is placed among ORFs of uncertain function. The CDR3 totals 17 residues. Trimming cost V 6 bases and J 3 bases; bases outside gene matches: 16. CDR3 amino acids: CASSPVGEIAGNYEQYV. The CDR3 DNA reads TGCGCCAGCAGCCCAGTAGGCGAAATAGCGGGGAACTACGAGCAGTACGTC.

The genes are TRBV7-9 and TRBJ2-2; D is unresolved. The germline V gene has CDR1 SEHNR and CDR2 FQNEAQ (reference sequence). The CDR3 is made up of 12 amino acids. V was trimmed by 6 bases and J by 8 bases, leaving 10 bases between them. CDR3 nucleotide sequence: TGTGCCAGCAGTTCCGAGTGGGGGGAGCTGTTTTTT. It codes for CASSSEWGELFF.

V is TRBV11-2 and J is TRBJ2-7; 11 bases are a match to TRBD2. The V gene's germline CDR1 is SGHAT and CDR2 FQNNGV. Trimming at V came to 5 bases and at J to 8 bases, leaving 11 bases not matched to a gene. CDR3 size: 15 residues. The CDR3 coding sequence is TGTGCCAGCAGCCGATCAATAGCGGGGGGGCATAAGCAGTACGTC. This codes for CASSRSIAGGHKQYV.

The rearrangement joins TRBV4-1 to TRBJ2-3; a possible D gene is TRBD1 (6 bases). The CDR3 is 20 residues long. The germline gives CDR1 MGHRA, CDR2 YSYEKL. V lost 0 bases, J lost 1 base, and 23 bases lay in between. This CDR3 is CASSQDPVDSLALGTDTQYF. The DNA for the CDR3 is TGCGCCAGCAGCCAAGACCCCGTGGACAGTCTGGCGTTAGGCACAGATACGCAGTATTTT.

V gene TRBV5-1 combines with J gene TRBJ1-6; 7 bases align to TRBD1. Germline V gives CDR1 SGHRS, CDR2 YFSETQ. This CDR3 has 15 residues. Unmatched junction bases numbered 7, after V lost 4 bases and J lost 6 bases. The CDR3 nucleotides read TGCGCCAGCAGCGCGAGACAGGGCATTAATTCACCCCTCCACTTT. Protein sequence: CASSARQGINSPLHF.

The CDR3 sequence is CTSSGDRGTSYEQYF. The DNA of the CDR3 is TGCACCAGCAGCGGGGACAGAGGAACTTCCTACGAGCAGTACTTC. The chain joins TRBV1 to TRBJ2-7; no check of the table's D call, TRBD1, against the DNA was made. TRBV1 is annotated as a pseudogene. The CDR3 has 15 residues.

The chain uses TRBV5-1 and TRBJ1-2; 11 bases match TRBD1. The germline V gene has CDR1 SGHRS and CDR2 YFSETQ. The V and J ends lost 4 bases and 4 bases, in that order; junction bases with no gene match: 3. The CDR3 is 14 residues long. For the CDR3, the DNA is TGCGCCAGCAGCACGGGACAGGGGGTCTATGGCTACACCTTC. Its protein product is CASSTGQGVYGYTF.

On this clone: At the DNA level, this CDR3 is encoded by other sequences in the same sample as well. This sequence joins TRBV7-5 and TRBJ1-5. TRBV7-5 represents a pseudogene. This CDR3 has 16 residues. The CDR3: CARSSPLEGIGQPQHF. The CDR3 region has the DNA TGTGCCAGAAGCTCCCCCTTAGAGGGTATTGGGCAGCCCCAGCATTTT.

This clone appeared once. The V and J genes are TRBV5-1 and TRBJ1-2; 8 bases fit TRBD1. CDR1 and CDR2 (germline): SGHRS, YFSETQ. The CDR3 contains 17 residues. The ends lost 4 bases at V and 1 base at J; junction bases unmatched: 12. This CDR3 is CASSLRPGTGHNYGYTF. The CDR3 nucleotides are TGCGCCAGCAGCCTCAGACCCGGGACAGGACATAACTATGGCTACACCTTC.

V and J are TRBV9 and TRBJ1-2, with 7 bases fitting TRBD1. The CDR3 is 15 residues long. Germline V gene sequence: CDR1 SGDLS, CDR2 YYNGEE. Trimming at V came to 4 bases and at J to 4 bases, leaving 10 bases not matched to a gene. The CDR3 DNA is TGTGCCAGCAGCCCACGACAGGGCCTAAGCTATGGCTACACCTTC. It yields the protein CASSPRQGLSYGYTF. Supplemented by reference TRBV9 and TRBJ1-2, the full variable domain reads DSGVTQTPKHLITATGQRVTLRCSPRSGDLSVYWYQQSLDQGLQFLIQYYNGEERAKGNILERFSAQQFPDLHSELNLSSLELGDSALYFCASSPRQGLSYGYTFGSGTRLTVV.

This clone was recorded only once. This rearrangement joins TRBV5-1 to TRBJ1-6; possible D gene TRBD1, 5 bases. Per germline, CDR1 SGHRS and CDR2 YFSETQ. V was cut by 0 bases and J by 4 bases, with 14 bases left in between. The CDR3 is 17 residues long. The chain's CDR3 is CASSLDRPNSYNSPLHF. CDR3 in DNA: TGCGCCAGCAGCTTGGACAGGCCGAATAGTTATAATTCACCCCTCCACTTT.

V is TRBV18 and J is TRBJ2-3, with TRBD2 identical over 13 bases. CDR1 and CDR2 (germline): KGHSH, LQKENI. This CDR3 region has 17 residues. With V trimmed by 2 bases and J by 2 bases, 4 bases remained unmatched. The chain's CDR3 is CASSPDGLAGVTDTQYF. CDR3 in DNA: TGTGCCAGCTCACCAGATGGACTAGCGGGGGTCACAGATACGCAGTATTTT. Drawing the rest from reference TRBV18 and TRBJ2-3, the complete variable domain is NAGVMQNPRHLVRRRGQEARLRCSPMKGHSHVYWYRQLPEEGLKFMVYLQKENIIDESGMPKERFSAEFPKEGPSILRIQQVVRGDSAAYFCASSPDGLAGVTDTQYFGPGTRLTVL.

The chain joins TRBV16 to TRBJ2-1, with D perhaps matching TRBD2 (7 bases). Deletions cut 4 bases from V and 5 bases from J, with 12 bases between. Germline V gene lookup returns CDR1 KGHSY and CDR2 FQNENV. The length of the CDR3 is 14 residues. In nucleotides, the CDR3 is TGTGCCAGCAGCCGTGCGGGGGCAAACAATGAGCAGTTCTTC. It translates to CASSRAGANNEQFF.

This clone was found once. The chain joins TRBV6-5 to TRBJ1-2; 7 positions agree with TRBD1. The germline gives CDR1 MNHEY, CDR2 SVGAGI. CDR3 length equals 13 residues. The V gene end was trimmed by 7 bases and the J gene end by 3 bases; junction bases not matched to a gene: 5. DNA of the CDR3: TGTGCCAGCACGCAGGGGGTATACTATGGCTACACCTTC. Translation: CASTQGVYYGYTF.

J is TRBJ2-4 and V is TRBV2; no definite D call. Deletions cut 9 bases from V and 6 bases from J, with 15 bases between. The V gene's germline CDR1 is SNHLY and CDR2 FYNNEI. There are 13 residues in the CDR3. This CDR3 reads CASQATTGNIQYF. The CDR3 DNA is TGTGCCAGTCAAGCCACGACTGGAAACATTCAGTACTTC.

The chain has TRBV28 and TRBJ2-7; D possibly corresponds to TRBD2 (7 bases). The germline V gene encodes CDR1 MDHEN and CDR2 SYDVKM. Trimming shortened V by 2 bases and J by 0 bases, and 14 bases separated the two germline ends. There are 16 residues in the CDR3. Written as DNA, the CDR3 is TGTGCCAGCAGTTTAGCGGGGGCCATCCTCTCCTACGAGCAGTACTTC. Amino acids: CASSLAGAILSYEQYF.

V and J are TRBV6-5 and TRBJ1-2; D unresolved. V was clipped by 0 bases and J by 2 bases, with 10 bases between them. This CDR3 contains 15 residues. Looked up from germline, CDR1 is MNHEY and CDR2 is SVGAGI. CDR3 coding DNA: TGTGCCAGCAGTTACTCGAGCGGCTTAAACTATGGCTACACCTTC. As protein: CASSYSSGLNYGYTF.

The chain recombines TRBV7-8 with TRBJ2-7; 7 positions match TRBD1. Germline V lookup: CDR1 SGHVS, CDR2 FQNEAQ. This CDR3 region has 15 residues. V gave up 1 base and J gave up 2 bases; unmatched junction bases: 5. The CDR3 reads CASSLDSTGAYEQYF. The CDR3 DNA is TGTGCCAGCAGCTTAGATAGCACAGGGGCCTACGAGCAGTACTTC.

The chain links TRBV28 to TRBJ2-2; possible D gene TRBD2, 5 bases. This CDR3 has 16 amino acids. V dropped 6 bases and J dropped 3 bases, with 17 bases sitting between them. Germline V gene sequence: CDR1 MDHEN, CDR2 SYDVKM. The CDR3 coding sequence is TGTGCCAGCAGGTCAAAGGGAGTCCTGGACACCGGGGAGCTGTTTTTT. Translation: CASRSKGVLDTGELFF.

The V and J genes are TRBV6-1 and TRBJ2-1; 11 bases fit TRBD2. The CDR3 runs to 17 residues. Per germline, CDR1 MNHNS and CDR2 SASEGT. V lost 1 base to trimming and J lost 8 bases; unmatched junction nucleotides: 10. DNA for the CDR3: TGTGCCAGCAGTGAAGAAGTAGCGGGGGGGCTCTCCTATGAGCAGTTCTTC. Protein sequence: CASSEEVAGGLSYEQFF.

This clone was seen once. This chain uses TRBV19 with TRBJ2-7; the D is unclear. CDR3 length: 12 amino acids. V was pared by 6 bases and J by 1 base, with 7 bases between. CDR1 is LNHDA, CDR2 SQIVND, per germline (reference sequence). The chain's CDR3 is CASRASSYEQYF. The CDR3 DNA follows: TGTGCCAGTAGGGCCAGTTCCTACGAGCAGTACTTC.

The CDR3 DNA is TGCGCCAGCAGCCACCCCAGCAGGGCCTCCTCTGGGGCCAACGTCCTGACTTTC. Protein sequence: CASSHPSRASSGANVLTF. The rearrangement links TRBV4-1 to TRBJ2-6; tentative D call: TRBD1 (5 bases). This CDR3 has 18 amino acids. V gave up 3 bases and J gave up 0 bases, with 15 bases separating them. CDR1 MGHRA and CDR2 YSYEKL come from the germline V gene.